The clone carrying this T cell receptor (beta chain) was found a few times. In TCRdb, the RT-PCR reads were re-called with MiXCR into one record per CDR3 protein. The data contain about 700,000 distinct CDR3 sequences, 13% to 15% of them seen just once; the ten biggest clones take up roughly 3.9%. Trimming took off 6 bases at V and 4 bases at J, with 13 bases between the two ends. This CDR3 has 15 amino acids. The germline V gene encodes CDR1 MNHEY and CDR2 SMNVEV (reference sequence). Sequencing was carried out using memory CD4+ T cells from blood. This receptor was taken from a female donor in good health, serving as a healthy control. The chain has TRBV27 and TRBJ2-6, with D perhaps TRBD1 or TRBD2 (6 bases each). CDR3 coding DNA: TGTGCCAGCAGAGACGGGGGCGCCGGGGCCAACGTCCTGACTTTC. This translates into CASRDGGAGANVLTF.